This entry lists 30 T cell receptor beta chains sequenced from one sample in a study of T cells in Graves' hyperthyroidism and ophthalmopathy. RNA transcripts yielded amplified TCR beta CDR3 regions. When the TCR CDR3 underwent first-round RT-PCR, the HTBI primer set was used. TCRdb re-analysed the multiplex PCR reads in MiXCR, keeping a single row per CDR3 protein. The repertoire consists of some 620,000 distinct CDR3 sequences, with 15% to 20% occurring once and the leading ten covering 3.5% to 4%. The specimen sequenced was blood. Receptors originate from a woman under 40 with Graves' hyperthyroidism.

This clonotype has more than one count but fewer than ten. The rearrangement links TRBV24-1 to TRBJ1-6; perhaps TRBD1 as D (5 bases). Trimming removed 3 bases at V and 7 bases at J, with 18 bases between. Germline V gene data show CDR1 as KGHDR and CDR2 as SFDVKD. This CDR3 is built from 17 residues. The CDR3 DNA is TGTGCCACCAGTGATGAGGGGACGGCTTTTGACAATTCACCCCTCCACTTT. This codes for CATSDEGTAFDNSPLHF.

This clonotype occurred a few times. The CDR3 DNA reads as TGTGCCAGCAGTCCTATTTCGGGGTTTTTAGCGGGAGGGCCCCTCTACGAGCAGTACTTC. As protein: CASSPISGFLAGGPLYEQYF. The chain is built from TRBV27 and TRBJ2-7; 11 bases line up with TRBD2. The CDR3 totals 20 residues. The V and J ends lost 5 bases and 3 bases, in that order; junction bases with no gene match: 21. Per the germline V gene, CDR1 is MNHEY and CDR2 is SMNVEV (reference sequence).

This clonotype was detected ten times or more. The V call is TRBV28, the J call TRBJ2-1; D may be TRBD1 (6 bases). The CDR3 contains 17 residues. Germline assignment: CDR1 MDHEN and CDR2 SYDVKM. V was clipped by 4 bases and J by 6 bases, with 22 bases between them. CDR3 in amino acids: CASSSPGTNTGINEQFF. The CDR3 region has the DNA TGTGCCAGCAGTTCCCCCGGGACAAACACGGGGATCAATGAGCAGTTCTTC.

This clonotype was seen at least ten times. The rearrangement links TRBV7-2 to TRBJ1-1; weak D call: TRBD1 (6 bases). This CDR3 spans 13 amino acids. Germline CDR1 SGHTA, CDR2 FQGNSA. Trimming took off 5 bases at V and 4 bases at J, with 11 bases between the two ends. The CDR3 nucleotides are TGTGCCAGCAGCCCGGACAGATTCACTGAAGCTTTCTTT. Translating it yields CASSPDRFTEAFF.

This clonotype has a count of ten or more. The V call is TRBV13, the J call TRBJ2-1; 7 nucleotides align to TRBD1. Per germline, CDR1 PRHDT and CDR2 FYEKMQ (reference sequence). The CDR3 totals 15 residues. J was trimmed by 1 base and V by 3 bases; bases with no gene match: 3. The CDR3 DNA sequence: TGTGCCAGCAGCTTTGCAGGGGGATCCTACAATGAGCAGTTCTTC. It yields the protein CASSFAGGSYNEQFF.

This clonotype came up many times. This chain uses TRBV27 with TRBJ2-7; possible D gene TRBD1, 5 bases. The germline CDR1 and CDR2 sequences are MNHEY and SMNVEV (reference sequence). Trimming cost V 5 bases and J 5 bases, with 19 bases left between them. The CDR3 extends over 15 amino acids. The CDR3 DNA reads TGTGCCAGCAGTATTTCAGGGATTCGGGTCGACGAGCAGTACTTC. Amino acids: CASSISGIRVDEQYF.

This clonotype has a count of ten or more. The chain recombines TRBV5-1 with TRBJ2-1, with 10 bases aligning to TRBD2. V lost 2 bases, J lost 5 bases, and 1 base stayed unmatched. CDR3 length equals 14 residues. Germline-derived CDR1 and CDR2 are SGHRS and YFSETQ. The CDR3, as DNA: TGCGCCAGCAGCTTCCTAGCGGGAGACAATGAGCAGTTCTTC. Its protein product is CASSFLAGDNEQFF.

This clonotype was picked up many times. This chain links TRBV20-1 with TRBJ2-7, with 13 nucleotides matching TRBD2. V gave up 6 bases and J gave up 3 bases; unmatched junction bases: 5. The germline V gene encodes CDR1 DFQATT and CDR2 SNEGSKA (reference sequence). The CDR3 spans 14 residues. Here the CDR3 reads CSARLAGGIYEQYF. CDR3 nucleotides: TGCAGTGCCCGACTAGCGGGAGGTATCTACGAGCAGTACTTC.

This clonotype was observed many times. The V gene is TRBV5-1, the J gene TRBJ2-5; 9 bases are shared with TRBD2. The CDR3 consists of 21 residues. Germline V gene data show CDR1 as SGHRS and CDR2 as YFSETQ. J lost 0 bases, V lost 1 base, and 19 bases had no gene match. This CDR3 is CASSLRPAASPSGTYQETQYF. The CDR3 DNA follows: TGCGCCAGCAGCTTGAGGCCGGCCGCTTCTCCTAGCGGGACGTACCAAGAGACCCAGTACTTC.

This clonotype was observed a few times. This chain uses TRBV29-1 with TRBJ2-5, with D perhaps given as TRBD1 or TRBD2 (5 bases each). The CDR3 has 13 residues. CDR1 is SQVTM and CDR2 is ANQGSEA in the germline V gene. V gave up 6 bases and J gave up 5 bases, with 16 bases separating them. The CDR3 DNA reads TGCAGCGTGAGACAGCGGTGGGGGGAGACCCAGTACTTC. Translated, it gives CSVRQRWGETQYF. Supplemented by reference TRBV29-1 and TRBJ2-5, the full variable domain reads SAVISQKPSRDICQRGTSLTIQCQVDSQVTMMFWYRQQPGQSLTLIATANQGSEATYESGFVIDKFPISRPNLTFSTLTVSNMSPEDSSIYLCSVRQRWGETQYFGPGTRLLVL.

This clonotype showed up just a few times. The chain combines TRBV27 with TRBJ2-5; the match to TRBD2 covers 8 bases. CDR3 length equals 13 residues. J was trimmed by 5 bases and V by 6 bases; bases with no gene match: 5. Looked up from germline, CDR1 is MNHEY and CDR2 is SMNVEV (reference sequence). The CDR3 sequence: CASRPGGGETQYF. As DNA, the CDR3 is TGTGCCAGCAGACCCGGGGGGGGTGAGACCCAGTACTTC.

The V call is TRBV10-3, the J call TRBJ2-2; D ambiguous. Looked up from germline, CDR1 is ENHRY and CDR2 is SYGVKD. V lost 10 bases, J lost 0 bases, and 15 bases lay in between. The CDR3 is 15 amino acids. The CDR3 DNA reads as TGTGCCACCGAAATGGGCCGCACGAACACCGGGGAGCTGTTTTTT. Its translation: CATEMGRTNTGELFF.

This chain links TRBV5-8 with TRBJ2-1; 8 nucleotides line up with TRBD2. The CDR3 is made up of 14 amino acids. CDR1 is SGHTS and CDR2 is YDEGEE in the germline V gene. The V and J ends lost 4 bases and 9 bases, in that order; junction bases with no gene match: 9. The DNA for the CDR3 is TGTGCCAGCAGCCCCGGGACTAGTTTCAGTGAGCAGTTCTTC. Translation: CASSPGTSFSEQFF.

Many counts were recorded for this clonotype. This chain uses TRBV9 with TRBJ1-1, with 7 bases that match TRBD1. J lost 3 bases, V lost 3 bases, and 8 bases had no gene match. The germline V gene encodes CDR1 SGDLS and CDR2 YYNGEE. CDR3 size: 15 residues. CDR3 residues: CASSARQGGHTEAFF. In DNA form, the CDR3 reads TGTGCCAGCAGCGCGCGACAGGGTGGGCACACTGAAGCTTTCTTT.

V and J are TRBV6-2 or TRBV6-3 and TRBJ2-7, with TRBD2 matching over 8 bases. V lost 2 bases and J lost 6; bases outside the gene matches: 9. The CDR3 contains 15 residues. Germline V gene data show CDR1 as MNHEY and CDR2 as SVGEGT. The CDR3 sequence: CASSYRAGVPFEQYF. The CDR3 DNA is TGTGCCAGCAGTTACCGAGCGGGAGTGCCATTCGAGCAGTACTTC.

The CDR3 protein is CASSNKGPDSPLHF. The CDR3 DNA reads TGTGCCAGCTCCAACAAAGGGCCGGATTCACCCCTCCACTTT. The rearrangement uses TRBV18 and TRBJ1-6; D is undetermined. The CDR3 loop spans 14 amino acids. Germline assignment: CDR1 KGHSH and CDR2 LQKENI. V lost 6 bases and J 8 bases, leaving 14 bases between the germline ends.

This clonotype was recorded at least ten times. The chain has TRBV20-1 and TRBJ2-7; 7 bases are shared with TRBD1. Trimming removed 5 bases from V and 3 bases from J; junction bases left unmatched: 13. This CDR3 contains 15 residues. CDR1 and CDR2 from the germline V gene are DFQATT and SNEGSKA (reference sequence). The DNA of the CDR3 is TGCAGTGCTGGGAAAGACAGGGCGGTAGTCTACGAGCAGTACTTC. Its translation: CSAGKDRAVVYEQYF.

This clonotype was seen ten or more times. The J gene is TRBJ2-5, the V gene TRBV20-1; 9 bases line up with TRBD1. V was pared by 3 bases and J by 5 bases, with 10 bases of the junction left unmatched. This CDR3 region has 15 residues. Germline-derived CDR1 and CDR2 are DFQATT and SNEGSKA (reference sequence). CDR3 sequence: CSASVEQGAWETQYF. CDR3 coding DNA: TGCAGTGCTAGCGTGGAACAGGGGGCCTGGGAGACCCAGTACTTC.

This clonotype has only a few counts. The chain couples TRBV9 to TRBJ1-2, with 9 bases fitting TRBD1. CDR1 and CDR2 from the germline V gene are SGDLS and YYNGEE. The CDR3 runs to 14 residues. J lost 8 bases, V lost 3 bases, and 8 bases had no gene match. The CDR3, as DNA: TGTGCCAGCAGCGGAATCCGGGACAGGGACGGCTACACCTTC. Residues: CASSGIRDRDGYTF.

This clonotype was observed a few times. The chain has TRBV12-3 or TRBV12-4 and TRBJ2-6; the D gene is possibly TRBD2 (5 bases). V lost 7 bases to trimming and J lost 3 bases, with 10 bases between them. The CDR3 has 14 amino acids. The CDR3 nucleotides read TGTGCCAGCAACAGAGGGATTGGGGCCAACGTCCTGACTTTC. This encodes CASNRGIGANVLTF.

Concerning this clonotype: Since a much larger clone is just one base distant, this may be a read error. In this CDR3 the conserved last residue, phenylalanine or tryptophan, is missing, so a read error is likely. The chain uses TRBV11-1 and TRBJ1-4; D is undetermined. The CDR3 extends over 12 amino acids. Trimming shortened V by 3 bases and J by 5 bases, and 4 bases separated the two germline ends. CDR1 and CDR2 (germline): SGHAT, FQDESV (reference sequence). The CDR3 here is CASSFSNEKLFS. The CDR3 nucleotides read TGTGCCAGCAGCTTCAGCAATGAAAAACTGTTTTCT.

This clonotype was seen repeatedly, ten times or more. The J gene is TRBJ1-1, the V gene TRBV27; 10 bases line up with TRBD1. V lost 7 bases to trimming and J lost 9 bases; unmatched junction nucleotides: 11. Germline CDR1 is MNHEY and CDR2 is SMNVEV (reference sequence). The CDR3 is 14 amino acids. The CDR3 region has the DNA TGTGCCAGCATACCAACAAGACAGGGGGCAAAAGCTTTCTTT. Amino acids: CASIPTRQGAKAFF.

This rearrangement joins TRBV5-1 to TRBJ2-3; D may be TRBD2 (5 bases). The CDR3 runs 14 residues. Germline V gives CDR1 SGHRS, CDR2 YFSETQ. Deletions cut 4 bases from V and 5 bases from J, with 14 bases between. The CDR3 is CASSGLRSGDTQYF. In DNA, the CDR3 is TGCGCCAGCAGCGGTCTTAGGAGCGGAGATACGCAGTATTTT.

This chain uses TRBV3-1 with TRBJ2-7; the D gene is possibly TRBD2 (6 bases). In germline, CDR1 is LGHDT, CDR2 YNNKEL (reference sequence). V dropped 2 bases and J dropped 3 bases, with 20 bases sitting between them. This CDR3 region has 17 residues. The CDR3 DNA sequence: TGTGCCAGCAGCCAATCCCACCTGTGGGGGGAAGTCTACGAGCAGTACTTC. This codes for CASSQSHLWGEVYEQYF.

Note on this clonotype: A much larger clone lies a single base off, so this may be a read error. The chain carries TRBV27 and TRBJ2-5, with 7 bases aligning to TRBD2. Germline CDR1 reads MNHEY; CDR2 reads SMNVEV (reference sequence). The CDR3 is 14 amino acids. In DNA form, the CDR3 reads TGTGCCAGCGGTTTTCGGGCGGGAGAAGAGACCCAGTACTTC. Protein product: CASGFRAGEETQYF.

The chain joins TRBV6-1 to TRBJ2-5, with D possibly TRBD1 on 6 matching bases. The CDR3 length is 16 residues. Trimming took 5 bases from V and 2 from J, leaving 18 bases between them. In germline, CDR1 is MNHNS, CDR2 SASEGT. CDR3 loop: CASSFRPTGTQETQYF. CDR3 sequence (DNA): TGTGCCAGCAGTTTCCGCCCGACAGGTACACAAGAGACCCAGTACTTC.

This clonotype was recorded at least ten times. The chain couples TRBV5-1 to TRBJ1-1; D is uncertain. Germline V gives CDR1 SGHRS, CDR2 YFSETQ. The V gene lost 6 bases and the J gene lost 1 base, with 13 bases spanning the gap. This CDR3 has 14 amino acids. In DNA, the CDR3 is TGCGCCAGCACCGATAGGGTGGGGAACACTGAAGCTTTCTTT. This gives the protein CASTDRVGNTEAFF.

This clonotype was seen ten or more times. This chain uses TRBV11-2 with TRBJ2-7; 7 nucleotides match TRBD2. The CDR3 totals 16 residues. Trimming at V came to 3 bases and at J to 2 bases, leaving 10 bases not matched to a gene. The germline V gene has CDR1 SGHAT and CDR2 FQNNGV. The CDR3 spells CASSFAGEPSPYEQYF. The CDR3 nucleotides read TGTGCCAGCAGCTTCGCGGGGGAACCTTCTCCCTACGAGCAGTACTTC.

This clonotype was counted only a few times. The chain joins TRBV7-3 to TRBJ1-3; D unresolved. CDR3 size: 16 residues. V was shortened by 5 bases and J by 3 bases, with 17 bases between the two germline ends. From germline, CDR1 is SGHTA and CDR2 FQGTGA. The CDR3 nucleotides are TGTGCCAGCAGCCCAGGCGGCGGGCGGTATGGAAACACCATATATTTT. Translating gives CASSPGGGRYGNTIYF. Full variable domain (rest looked up from reference TRBV7-3 and TRBJ1-3): GAGVSQTPSNKVTEKGKYVELRCDPISGHTALYWYRQSLGQGPEFLIYFQGTGAADDSGLPNDRFFAVRPEGSVSTLKIQRTERGDSAVYLCASSPGGGRYGNTIYFGEGSWLTVV.

The sample holds many counts of this clonotype. The chain is built from TRBV7-3 and TRBJ1-2; D might be TRBD1 (5 bases). Germline values: CDR1 SGHTA, CDR2 FQGTGA. This CDR3 contains 12 residues. Trimming took 4 bases from V and 8 from J, leaving 11 bases between them. The CDR3 loop is CASSSREGGYTF. Here the CDR3 DNA reads TGTGCCAGCAGCTCCAGGGAAGGGGGCTACACCTTC.